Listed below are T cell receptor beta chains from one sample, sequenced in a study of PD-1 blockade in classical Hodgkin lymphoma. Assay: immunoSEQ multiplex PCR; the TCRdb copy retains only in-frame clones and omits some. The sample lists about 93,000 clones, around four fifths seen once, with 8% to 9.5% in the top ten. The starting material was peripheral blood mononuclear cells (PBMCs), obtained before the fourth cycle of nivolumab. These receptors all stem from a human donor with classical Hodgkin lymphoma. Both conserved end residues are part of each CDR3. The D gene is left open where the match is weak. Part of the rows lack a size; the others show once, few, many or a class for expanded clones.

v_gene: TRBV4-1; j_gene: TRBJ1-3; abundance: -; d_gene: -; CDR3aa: CASSQVGRGGHTIYF; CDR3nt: TGCGCCAGCAGCCAAGTGGGAAGGGGCGGACACACCATATATTTT
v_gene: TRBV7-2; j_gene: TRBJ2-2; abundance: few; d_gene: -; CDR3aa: CASAEMGAYTGELFF; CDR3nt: TGTGCCAGCGCCGAGATGGGAGCGTACACCGGGGAGCTGTTTTTT
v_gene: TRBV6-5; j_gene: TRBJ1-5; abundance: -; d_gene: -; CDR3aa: CASSRTVYSNQPQHF; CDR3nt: TGTGCCAGCAGCCGGACGGTTTATAGCAATCAGCCCCAGCATTTT
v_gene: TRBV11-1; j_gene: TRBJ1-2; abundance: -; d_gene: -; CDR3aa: CASSLLRDGYTF; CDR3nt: TGTGCCAGCAGCTTATTACGGGACGGCTACACCTTC
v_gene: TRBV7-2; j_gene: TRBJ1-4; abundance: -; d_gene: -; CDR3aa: CASSLVGLGEKLFF; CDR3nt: TGTGCCAGCAGCTTAGTAGGGCTGGGTGAAAAACTGTTTTTT
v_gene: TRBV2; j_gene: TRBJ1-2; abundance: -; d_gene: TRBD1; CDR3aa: CASRGDRGYGYTF; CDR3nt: TGTGCCAGCAGGGGGGACAGGGGCTATGGCTACACCTTC
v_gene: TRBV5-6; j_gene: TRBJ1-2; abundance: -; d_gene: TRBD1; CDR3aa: CASSLTGEKDGYTF; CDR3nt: TGTGCCAGCAGCTTGACAGGGGAGAAGGATGGCTACACCTTC
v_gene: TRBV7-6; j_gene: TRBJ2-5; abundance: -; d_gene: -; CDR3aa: CASSSARVQETQYF; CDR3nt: TGTGCCAGCAGCTCCGCGCGGGTGCAAGAGACCCAGTACTTC
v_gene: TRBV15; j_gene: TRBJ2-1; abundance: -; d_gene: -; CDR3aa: CATSRDSALNEQFF; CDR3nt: TGTGCCACCAGCAGAGATTCCGCACTCAATGAGCAGTTCTTC
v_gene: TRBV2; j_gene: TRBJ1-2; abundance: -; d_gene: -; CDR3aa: CASSGSLYYGYTF; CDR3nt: TGTGCCAGCAGTGGATCCCTCTACTATGGCTACACCTTC
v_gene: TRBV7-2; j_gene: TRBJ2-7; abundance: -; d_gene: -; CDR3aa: CASSLDQGFYEQYF; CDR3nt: TGTGCCAGCAGCTTAGATCAGGGTTTCTACGAGCAGTACTTC
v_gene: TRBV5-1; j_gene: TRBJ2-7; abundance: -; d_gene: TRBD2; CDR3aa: CASSPSGALSSYEQYF; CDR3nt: TGCGCCAGCAGCCCTAGCGGGGCTTTGAGCTCCTACGAGCAGTACTTC
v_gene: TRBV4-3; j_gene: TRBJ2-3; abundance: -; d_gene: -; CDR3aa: CASSQDRSGADTQYF; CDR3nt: TGCGCCAGCAGCCAAGATCGATCGGGGGCTGATACGCAGTATTTT
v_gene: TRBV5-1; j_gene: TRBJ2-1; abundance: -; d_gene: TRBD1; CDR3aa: CASSLDRGGNEQFF; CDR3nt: TGCGCCAGCAGCTTGGACAGGGGTGGGAATGAGCAGTTCTTC
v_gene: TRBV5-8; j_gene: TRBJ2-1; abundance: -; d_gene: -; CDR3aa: CASSKTSYNEQFF; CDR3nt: TGTGCCAGCAGCAAGACATCTTACAATGAGCAGTTCTTC
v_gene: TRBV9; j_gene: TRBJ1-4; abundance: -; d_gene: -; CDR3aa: CASSVQGGDEKLFF; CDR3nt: TGTGCCAGCAGCGTCCAGGGTGGAGATGAAAAACTGTTTTTT
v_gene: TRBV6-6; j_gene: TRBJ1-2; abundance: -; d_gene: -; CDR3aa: CASSYLSTTNYGYTF; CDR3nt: TGTGCCAGCAGTTACTTAAGTACCACTAACTATGGCTACACCTTC
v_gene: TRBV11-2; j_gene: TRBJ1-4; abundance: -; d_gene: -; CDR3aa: CASSLDSNSEKLFF; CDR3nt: TGTGCCAGCAGCTTAGATAGTAACAGCGAAAAACTGTTTTTT
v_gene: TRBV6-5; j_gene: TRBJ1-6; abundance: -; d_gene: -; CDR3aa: CASSQYNSPLHF; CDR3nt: TGTGCCAGCAGCCAATATAATTCACCCCTCCACTTT
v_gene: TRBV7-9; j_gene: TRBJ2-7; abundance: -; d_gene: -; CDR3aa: CASSLALQGEQYF; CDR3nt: TGTGCCAGCAGCTTAGCTCTCCAGGGGGAGCAGTACTTC